The next 20 T cell receptor beta chains were all read from a single sample in a study of shared clonotypes between healthy human individuals. Profiled with immunoSEQ multiplex PCR; TCRdb holds only in-frame clones, not every one. The table has over 1.4 million clones, approximately 96% seen once; the top ten hold more than 0.9%. The sequenced sample was naive CD4+ T cells sorted from blood. The subset denotes: CD45RA+ positively selected. These receptors were collected from a young man in good health.

This chain joins TRBV11-2 and TRBJ2-4, with D tentatively TRBD1 or TRBD2 (5 bases each). V shed 1 base and J shed 7 bases, with 8 bases lying between them. Germline CDR1 reads SGHAT; CDR2 reads FQNNGV. The CDR3 covers 13 residues. The CDR3 region has the DNA TGTGCCAGCAGCTTAGTGGGGGTGAACATTCAGTACTTC. Protein product: CASSLVGVNIQYF.

This clone has only one observation. The rearrangement joins TRBV30 to TRBJ2-1, with 12 nucleotides matching TRBD2. Germline trimming cut 0 bases from V and 4 bases from J; bases unmatched to any gene: 7. CDR3 size: 17 residues. Germline V gene data show CDR1 as GTSNPN and CDR2 as SVGIG (reference sequence). CDR3 amino acids: CAWSVRRTSGIYNEQFF. CDR3 sequence (DNA): TGTGCCTGGAGTGTACGGCGGACTAGCGGGATTTACAATGAGCAGTTCTTC.

About this clone: The identical CDR3 is also encoded by other nucleotide sequences in the sample. The V and J genes are TRBV27 and TRBJ1-1; D remains ambiguous. This CDR3 is 14 amino acids long. Deletions cut 0 bases from V and 4 bases from J, with 9 bases between. Germline values: CDR1 MNHEY, CDR2 SMNVEV (reference sequence). The CDR3 region has the DNA TGTGCCAGCAGTTTATCGCCGGGCGGCACTGAAGCTTTCTTT. Translation: CASSLSPGGTEAFF.

The V gene is TRBV30, the J gene TRBJ2-7; TRBD1 matches 7 bases. V lost 4 bases and J lost 2; bases outside the gene matches: 8. CDR3 size: 14 residues. Germline V gene data show CDR1 as GTSNPN and CDR2 as SVGIG (reference sequence). The CDR3 sequence: CAWNRQGVAYEQYF. The CDR3 bases are TGTGCCTGGAACCGGCAGGGGGTCGCCTACGAGCAGTACTTC.

V is TRBV7-2 and J is TRBJ2-7, with D perhaps TRBD2 (6 bases). Germline CDR1 and CDR2: SGHTA and FQGNSA. Trimming pared 1 base from V and 6 bases from J, leaving 16 bases between. The CDR3 sequence is 15 residues long. CDR3 protein: CASSLERFGGSEQYF. The CDR3 nucleotides read TGTGCCAGCAGCTTAGAGCGGTTCGGGGGTAGCGAGCAGTACTTC.

This clone has a single count. V gene TRBV10-2 combines with J gene TRBJ1-1, with D maybe TRBD1 (5 bases). The V end lost 6 bases, the J end lost 4 bases, and 15 bases lay between the germline ends. Germline loops: CDR1 WSHSY, CDR2 SAAADI. The CDR3 sequence is 14 residues long. CDR3 sequence (DNA): TGCGCCAGCAGGGCAGGGTTTCTGGCCACTGAAGCTTTCTTT. Translated: CASRAGFLATEAFF.

This clone appeared once. This rearrangement joins TRBV6-1 to TRBJ2-2, with no clear D. CDR3 size: 13 residues. V lost 4 bases, J lost 2 bases, and 5 bases lay in between. Germline V gives CDR1 MNHNS, CDR2 SASEGT. Here the CDR3 DNA reads TGTGCCAGCAGTGCAATTAACACCGGGGAGCTGTTTTTT. Amino acids: CASSAINTGELFF.

The rearrangement links TRBV5-1 to TRBJ2-5; 9 nucleotides align to TRBD2. With 3 bases clipped from V and 1 base from J, the junction kept 4 bases outside the gene matches. CDR1 and CDR2 from the germline V gene are SGHRS and YFSETQ. This CDR3 has 15 residues. CDR3 nucleotide sequence: TGCGCCAGCAGCTCGAGACTAGCGGTCCAAGAGACCCAGTACTTC. It translates to CASSSRLAVQETQYF.

The genes are TRBV5-1 and TRBJ2-1, with 8 bases fitting TRBD2. The V gene's germline CDR1 is SGHRS and CDR2 YFSETQ. J was trimmed by 7 bases and V by 1 base; bases with no gene match: 7. The CDR3 is 15 residues long. CDR3 sequence reads: CASSLTAGGRNEQFF. The CDR3 DNA is TGCGCCAGCAGCTTGACCGCGGGAGGTCGGAATGAGCAGTTCTTC.

In this sample, this clone turned up once. The sample has other DNA sequences that encode this CDR3 too. The chain uses TRBV27 and TRBJ2-1; 7 bases fit TRBD2. Per germline, CDR1 MNHEY and CDR2 SMNVEV (reference sequence). V lost 5 bases to trimming and J lost 0 bases; unmatched junction nucleotides: 4. The CDR3 sequence is 15 residues long. CDR3 in amino acids: CASSRGGSSYNEQFF. The CDR3 nucleotides are TGTGCCAGCAGTCGAGGCGGGAGCTCCTACAATGAGCAGTTCTTC.

CDR3 coding DNA: TGTGCCAGCAGCCGCCACACCGGGGAGCTGTTTTTT. This gives the protein CASSRHTGELFF. This rearrangement joins TRBV28 to TRBJ2-2; no clear D gene. CDR3 size: 12 residues. CDR1 is MDHEN and CDR2 is SYDVKM in the germline V gene. Trimming pared 6 bases from V and 3 bases from J, leaving 5 bases between.

The CDR3 region is CASQGSEKLFF. The CDR3 DNA is TGTGCCTCTCAGGGGAGCGAAAAACTGTTTTTT. The chain links TRBV28 to TRBJ1-4; possible D gene TRBD1, 6 bases. Between the trimmed V and J ends, which lost 11 bases and 8 bases, there was a span of 12 bases. This CDR3 has 11 amino acids. Germline V lookup: CDR1 MDHEN, CDR2 SYDVKM.

The rearrangement links TRBV5-1 to TRBJ1-4, with 7 bases matching TRBD1. This CDR3 has 15 residues. Germline V gene data show CDR1 as SGHRS and CDR2 as YFSETQ. V was clipped by 7 bases and J by 4 bases; unmatched bases: 10. The CDR3 bases are TGCGCCAGCCGTTACGACGGGACAGTTAATGAAAAACTGTTTTTT. Amino acid sequence: CASRYDGTVNEKLFF. The full variable domain, in which reference TRBV5-1 and TRBJ1-4 provide the parts outside the CDR3, is KAGVTQTPRYLIKTRGQQVTLSCSPISGHRSVSWYQQTPGQGLQFLFEYFSETQRNKGNFPGRFSGRQFSNSRSEMNVSTLELGDSALYLCASRYDGTVNEKLFFGSGTQLSVL.

V usage is TRBV10-1 and J usage is TRBJ2-3; the D gene is possibly TRBD1 (6 bases). Trimming took off 0 bases at V and 2 bases at J, with 15 bases between the two ends. This CDR3 spans 17 amino acids. Germline V CDR1 and CDR2: WNHNN, SYGVQD (reference sequence). The CDR3 bases are TGCGCCAGCAGTGAGTCTGTAGGGGGATTGATCACAGATACGCAGTATTTT. It translates to CASSESVGGLITDTQYF.

The V gene is TRBV9, the J gene TRBJ2-7; 7 nucleotides agree with TRBD1. The junction had 5 bases not matched to a gene; V was cut back by 0 bases and J by 2 bases. CDR3 length: 15 amino acids. The germline V gene has CDR1 SGDLS and CDR2 YYNGEE. The CDR3 DNA reads TGTGCCAGCAGCGTAGGGTGGCAGGGGGCCTACGAGCAGTACTTC. Translated: CASSVGWQGAYEQYF.

This rearrangement joins TRBV9 to TRBJ2-2; 11 nucleotides agree with TRBD1. The V gene's germline CDR1 is SGDLS and CDR2 YYNGEE. Trimming removed 0 bases from V and 7 bases from J; junction bases left unmatched: 14. The CDR3 is made up of 19 amino acids. The CDR3 reads CASSVAPLARDRGFGELFF. The CDR3 nucleotides are TGTGCCAGCAGCGTAGCCCCACTAGCGCGGGACAGGGGGTTCGGGGAGCTGTTTTTT.

The chain is built from TRBV2 and TRBJ2-5; 7 bases fit TRBD1. The CDR3 length is 16 residues. Germline V gene data show CDR1 as SNHLY and CDR2 as FYNNEI. V was pared by 2 bases and J by 5 bases, with 11 bases of the junction left unmatched. CDR3 sequence (DNA): TGTGCCAGCAGTGAAACCCGACAGGGCCAGGCTGAGACCCAGTACTTC. As protein: CASSETRQGQAETQYF.

The rearrangement links TRBV2 to TRBJ2-7, with 11 nucleotides matching TRBD2. V was clipped by 8 bases and J by 4 bases; unmatched bases: 10. CDR3 length equals 15 residues. Germline CDR1 SNHLY, CDR2 FYNNEI. CDR3 DNA sequence: TGTGCCAGCTGGGGCCCGGGACTAGCGGTTTACGAGCAGTACTTC. This translates into CASWGPGLAVYEQYF.

The chain has TRBV5-1 and TRBJ2-7, with 7 bases aligning to TRBD1. Germline loops: CDR1 SGHRS, CDR2 YFSETQ. CDR3 length equals 14 residues. Unmatched junction bases numbered 5, after V lost 3 bases and J lost 2 bases. The CDR3 region is CASSSKGQTYEQYF. In DNA, the CDR3 is TGCGCCAGCAGCTCAAAGGGACAGACCTACGAGCAGTACTTC.

The chain couples TRBV18 to TRBJ2-1; 10 nucleotides agree with TRBD2. Germline V gene data show CDR1 as KGHSH and CDR2 as LQKENI. This CDR3 region has 16 residues. The trim removed 2 bases at V and 6 bases at J, leaving 7 bases unmatched. Written as DNA, the CDR3 is TGTGCCAGCTCACCAACTATCGCTAGCGGGAGCAATGAGCAGTTCTTC. Translation gives CASSPTIASGSNEQFF.